These 14 T cell receptor beta chains originate from one sample sequenced in a study of blood T cell repertoires in COVID-19. Measured with immunoSEQ multiplex PCR; TCRdb has only the in-frame clones, and not every one. The table records about 180,000 clones, approximately 90% of them present only once. Sequencing was performed on peripheral blood. The receptors were sampled from a woman aged 25-40 years with acute or convalescent COVID-19.

The J gene is TRBJ1-1, the V gene TRBV3-1 (or the pseudogene TRBV3-2); TRBD1 is a possible D gene (6 bases). The V gene lost 2 bases and the J gene lost 11 bases, with 12 bases spanning the gap. Germline lookup yields CDR1 LGHDT and CDR2 YNNKEL (reference sequence). The CDR3 length is 12 residues. In DNA, the CDR3 is TGTGCCAGCAGCCAACCACAGGGACGCGCTTTCTTT. Protein product: CASSQPQGRAFF.

The chain employs TRBV19 and TRBJ2-5, with D possibly TRBD2 on 5 matching bases. The germline V gene encodes CDR1 LNHDA and CDR2 SQIVND (reference sequence). CDR3 length: 13 amino acids. V was cut by 3 bases and J by 7 bases, with 12 bases left in between. This chain's CDR3 is CASSMYREGTQYF. DNA of the CDR3: TGTGCCAGTAGTATGTATCGGGAAGGGACCCAGTACTTC.

The chain is built from TRBV4-2 and TRBJ2-3; D not resolved. CDR3 length: 15 residues. Germline values: CDR1 LGHNA, CDR2 YNFKEQ. The V gene lost 1 base and the J gene lost 3 bases, with 11 bases spanning the gap. The CDR3 protein is CASSQAVPGTDTQYF. The CDR3 DNA reads as TGTGCCAGCAGCCAAGCGGTCCCGGGTACAGATACGCAGTATTTT.

V and J are TRBV7-9 and TRBJ2-3; unclear D gene. Germline lookup yields CDR1 SEHNR and CDR2 FQNEAQ (reference sequence). V dropped 5 bases and J dropped 0 bases, with 9 bases sitting between them. This CDR3 contains 14 residues. The CDR3, as DNA: TGTGCCAGCAGCGCCTCTACTAGCACAGATACGCAGTATTTT. It translates to CASSASTSTDTQYF.

The gene calls are TRBV30 and TRBJ2-1; D perhaps matches TRBD1 (5 bases). From germline, CDR1 is GTSNPN and CDR2 SVGIG (reference sequence). V shed 2 bases and J shed 5 bases, with 7 bases lying between them. This CDR3 has 12 residues. CDR3 nucleotide sequence: TGTGCCTGGAGTCTCAGGGACAATGAGCAGTTCTTC. This sequence encodes CAWSLRDNEQFF.

Concerning this clone itself: The junction does not match germline at one end; this may be a read error. The CDR3 region is CASSFSPGGETQYF. CDR3 in DNA: TGTGCTAGCAGCTTTAGTCCGGGTGGGGAGACCCAGTACTTC. V gene TRBV7-7 combines with J gene TRBJ2-5, with no clear D. Per the germline V gene, CDR1 is SSHAT and CDR2 is FNYEAQ (reference sequence). CDR3 length: 14 amino acids.

This sequence joins TRBV28 and TRBJ2-3; 11 bases are a match to TRBD2. Germline V gives CDR1 MDHEN, CDR2 SYDVKM. This CDR3 is 15 amino acids long. J was trimmed by 6 bases and V by 10 bases; bases with no gene match: 12. The CDR3 sequence is CATETSGSPLDTQYF. The CDR3 DNA reads as TGTGCCACGGAAACTAGCGGGAGTCCCCTGGATACGCAGTATTTT.

This chain joins TRBV14 and TRBJ2-7, with D possibly matching TRBD2 (5 bases). Trimming stripped 4 bases from V and 1 base from J, with 11 bases between. The CDR3 has 14 residues. Germline CDR1 is SGHDN and CDR2 is FVKESK. The CDR3 protein is CASSLSAGSYEQYF. CDR3 DNA: TGTGCCAGCAGCCTTAGTGCGGGTTCCTACGAGCAGTACTTC.

This clone was counted a single time. The chain employs TRBV4-2 and TRBJ2-2, with a possible D match to TRBD2 (6 bases). Per germline, CDR1 LGHNA and CDR2 YNFKEQ. The CDR3 spans 15 residues. The ends were cut back, 3 bases at V and 0 bases at J, with 8 bases in the middle. CDR3 residues: CASSHGRANTGELFF. DNA for the CDR3: TGTGCCAGCAGCCACGGGAGAGCGAACACCGGGGAGCTGTTTTTT.

The chain uses TRBV5-1 and TRBJ2-2; a possible D gene is TRBD2 (6 bases). Trimming removed 3 bases from V and 1 base from J, with 10 bases in between. The germline gives CDR1 SGHRS, CDR2 YFSETQ. This CDR3 is built from 15 residues. The CDR3 sequence is CASSSTSQNTGELFF. CDR3 coding DNA: TGCGCCAGCAGCTCCACTAGCCAGAACACCGGGGAGCTGTTTTTT.

This clone has only a few counts. The gene calls are TRBV2 and TRBJ2-3; weak D call: TRBD1 (6 bases). The CDR3 is made up of 12 amino acids. Per germline, CDR1 SNHLY and CDR2 FYNNEI. The V end was cut by 8 bases, the J end by 3 bases, with 9 bases between. As DNA, the CDR3 is TGTGCCAGCGGGGGCCCGACAGATACGCAGTATTTT. Encoded protein: CASGGPTDTQYF.

The chain joins TRBV6-6 to TRBJ1-6; no reliable D call. Germline V gives CDR1 MNHNY, CDR2 SVGAGI (reference sequence). V dropped 4 bases and J dropped 5 bases, with 12 bases sitting between them. The CDR3 loop spans 15 amino acids. The CDR3 loop is CASSLREQHNSPLHF. The CDR3 DNA is TGTGCCAGCAGTTTGAGGGAACAGCATAATTCACCCCTCCACTTT.

This clone was seen only a few times. The chain carries TRBV5-4 and TRBJ2-7; D is perhaps TRBD2 (6 bases). Trimming left V 4 bases short and J 5 bases short, with 22 bases between. The V gene's germline CDR1 is SGHNT and CDR2 YYREEE (reference sequence). CDR3 size: 16 residues. In DNA form, the CDR3 reads TGTGCCAGCAGCAACCCAAAGGGTGTGGGACTCCACGAGCAGTACTTC. Translation: CASSNPKGVGLHEQYF.

This clone was seen a handful of times. The chain couples TRBV7-9 to TRBJ1-1, with a tentative D call TRBD1 (6 bases). The CDR3 loop spans 14 amino acids. Trimming shortened V by 5 bases and J by 8 bases, and 18 bases separated the two germline ends. Germline V gives CDR1 SEHNR, CDR2 FQNEAQ (reference sequence). In nucleotides, the CDR3 is TGTGCCAGCAGCAGCTCCCCAGGGGCCCTAGAAGCTTTCTTT. This gives the protein CASSSSPGALEAFF.